The 6 T cell receptor beta chains given below trace back to one sample, sequenced in a study of shared clonotypes between healthy human individuals. The protocol was immunoSEQ multiplex PCR, while the TCRdb copy is restricted to in-frame clones and leaves out a portion. The data show just over 2,000,000 clones, roughly 96% seen once. The sequencing sample was made of naive CD4+ T cells sorted from blood. The sample's subset: CD45RA+ positively selected. The origin of the receptors is a man younger than 35 in good health.

The chain combines TRBV18 with TRBJ1-1; 8 bases are a match to TRBD1. Looked up from germline, CDR1 is KGHSH and CDR2 is LQKENI. The ends lost 6 bases at V and 7 bases at J; junction bases unmatched: 7. This CDR3 is built from 13 residues. The CDR3 DNA sequence: TGTGCCAGCTCGCGCGACAGGGGTGGTGAAGCTTTCTTT. It yields the protein CASSRDRGGEAFF.

The table lists this clone with a count of one. J is TRBJ1-1 and V is TRBV5-1; D remains ambiguous. Germline V lookup: CDR1 SGHRS, CDR2 YFSETQ. The V and J ends lost 5 bases and 0 bases respectively, with 8 bases between them. CDR3 size: 13 residues. DNA of the CDR3: TGCGCCAGCAGAGTAAACATGAACACTGAAGCTTTCTTT. It translates to CASRVNMNTEAFF.

CDR3 residues: CASSLDGHPTYEQYF. Written as DNA, the CDR3 is TGTGCCAGCAGCTTAGATGGACACCCAACCTACGAGCAGTACTTC. The J gene is TRBJ2-7, the V gene TRBV7-2; possible D gene TRBD1, 5 bases. This CDR3 comprises 15 residues. Trimming stripped 1 base from V and 2 bases from J, with 12 bases between. Germline V lookup: CDR1 SGHTA, CDR2 FQGNSA.

The V call is TRBV21-1, the J call TRBJ2-1; the DNA was not compared with TRBD2, the D call given in the table. TRBV21-1 corresponds to a pseudogene. The CDR3 consists of 16 residues. The DNA of the CDR3 is TGTGCCAGCAGCATACAGCGGGAGAGTGATGAAAATGAGCAGTTCTTC. Protein product: CASSIQRESDENEQFF.

The chain links TRBV6-1 to TRBJ2-5; no clear D gene. The V and J ends lost 1 base and 5 bases respectively, with 11 bases between them. This CDR3 has 14 residues. From germline, CDR1 is MNHNS and CDR2 SASEGT. CDR3 sequence reads: CASSEGVGQETQYF. The CDR3 bases are TGTGCCAGCAGTGAAGGGGTAGGGCAGGAGACCCAGTACTTC.

This clone appeared once. The chain is built from TRBV19 and TRBJ2-1; tentative D call: TRBD2 (5 bases). Between the trimmed V and J ends, which lost 7 bases and 2 bases, there was a span of 6 bases. The germline V gene encodes CDR1 LNHDA and CDR2 SQIVND (reference sequence). The length of the CDR3 is 12 residues. Here the CDR3 DNA reads TGTGCCAGTACCGGGACCTACAATGAGCAGTTCTTC. This sequence encodes CASTGTYNEQFF.